This TCR beta chain was observed in a study of CD8+ T cells in alopecia areata. Treatment described: oral pan-JAK inhibitor, 5-10 mg twice daily. RNA extraction was followed by reverse transcription into cDNA, which acted as the sequencing template. Sequenced by immunoSEQ multiplex PCR; TCRdb stores in-frame clones only, minus some. The table includes 93,000 or so clones, about nine tenths detected once. The CDR3 is 14 residues long. V was pared by 3 bases and J by 2 bases, with 8 bases between. Per germline, CDR1 MNHNS and CDR2 SASEGT. Sequenced material: CD8+ T cells sorted from blood, taken between weeks 30 and 35, from a patient treated with tofacitinib. This sequence originates from a human donor with alopecia areata. The chain joins TRBV6-1 to TRBJ1-5; D uncertain. CDR3 bases: TGTGCCAGCAGTGAGTGGAAGGGCAATCAGCCCCAGCATTTT. Translated, it gives CASSEWKGNQPQHF.